Below are 15 T cell receptor beta chains sequenced from a single sample in a study of blood T cells in healthy people across ages. A second PCR of 7 to 11 cycles used a sample-barcoded 5' primer and a J-beta primer mix. Each CDR3 protein is one row after TCRdb ran MiXCR on the 5' RACE reads. In the table there are 980,000 or so distinct CDR3 sequences, roughly 48% of which are singletons. Sample: blood. These receptors originate from a man younger than 40 in good health.

This chain uses TRBV10-3 with TRBJ1-2, with a weak D call TRBD1 (5 bases). The CDR3 has 13 amino acids. The V end lost 2 bases, the J end lost 4 bases, and 8 bases lay between the germline ends. The germline V gene has CDR1 ENHRY and CDR2 SYGVKD. CDR3 bases: TGTGCCATCAGTGAGGGTCAGGGCTATGGCTACACCTTC. Amino acid sequence: CAISEGQGYGYTF.

The V call is TRBV20-1, the J call TRBJ2-3; TRBD2 might be the D (7 bases). Per the germline V gene, CDR1 is DFQATT and CDR2 is SNEGSKA (reference sequence). V was pared by 4 bases and J by 6 bases, with 20 bases between. The CDR3 runs 15 residues. The CDR3 DNA is TGCAGTGCTACCCAAGGGGGGGGGCGCGTGGATACGCAGTATTTT. Protein: CSATQGGGRVDTQYF.

The rearrangement joins TRBV7-2 to TRBJ2-4; D is ambiguous. The germline V gene encodes CDR1 SGHTA and CDR2 FQGNSA. The CDR3 is 14 residues long. The V and J ends lost 5 bases and 0 bases respectively, with 8 bases between them. As DNA, the CDR3 is TGTGCCAGCAGCCCAACAGCAGCCAAAAACATTCAGTACTTC. This sequence encodes CASSPTAAKNIQYF.

The chain recombines TRBV12-3 or TRBV12-4 with TRBJ2-7; D may correspond to TRBD1 or TRBD2 (5 bases each). CDR3 size: 17 residues. V shed 5 bases and J shed 2 bases, with 22 bases lying between them. CDR3: CASSRQGRRVGPYEQYF. The CDR3 bases are TGTGCCAGCAGTCGCCAGGGACGGCGCGTTGGCCCCTACGAGCAGTACTTC.

This chain links TRBV27 with TRBJ1-2, with 7 positions matching TRBD1. Germline CDR1 is MNHEY and CDR2 is SMNVEV (reference sequence). The CDR3 is made up of 16 amino acids. The V segment lost 5 bases and the J segment 1 base; nucleotides outside the gene matches: 10. The CDR3 is CASSQTVGQSNYGYTF. CDR3 nucleotide sequence: TGTGCCAGCAGTCAGACTGTGGGACAGAGTAACTATGGCTACACCTTC.

This chain joins TRBV21-1 and TRBJ2-7. TRBV21-1 is described as a pseudogene. The CDR3 is made up of 14 amino acids. CDR3 in DNA: TGTGCCAGCAGCAAATCTATCAACTCCTACGAGCAGTACTTC. Translation gives CASSKSINSYEQYF.

The V gene is TRBV27, the J gene TRBJ1-2; 7 bases line up with TRBD1. This CDR3 contains 14 residues. V gave up 2 bases and J gave up 8 bases; unmatched junction bases: 8. CDR1 is MNHEY, CDR2 SMNVEV, per germline (reference sequence). Here the CDR3 reads CASSLNRGEKGYTF. The CDR3 bases are TGTGCCAGCAGTTTAAACAGGGGCGAAAAGGGCTACACCTTC.

For this clonotype: A much larger clone lies one base from this, so it may be a read error. This sequence joins TRBV7-2 and TRBJ2-6; no reliable D call. The ends were cut back, 5 bases at V and 4 bases at J, with 12 bases in the middle. The CDR3 covers 15 residues. Germline V gene lookup returns CDR1 SGHTA and CDR2 FQGNSA. The CDR3 nucleotides are TGTGCCAGCAGCAGTGATCCGATGGGGGCCAACGTCCTGACTTTC. This gives the protein CASSSDPMGANVLTF.

This clonotype has only a few counts. The chain links TRBV5-1 to TRBJ1-2; D is possibly TRBD1 (6 bases). Germline V gene data show CDR1 as SGHRS and CDR2 as YFSETQ. Trimming took 4 bases from V and 7 from J, leaving 14 bases between them. The CDR3 sequence is 13 residues long. CDR3 nucleotides: TGCGCCAGCAGCGTGGCACAGGGAGGTGGCTACACCTTC. Protein sequence: CASSVAQGGGYTF.

The chain uses TRBV7-9 and TRBJ2-4; D gene unclear. This CDR3 region has 17 residues. The V end was cut by 3 bases, the J end by 2 bases, with 17 bases between. CDR1 and CDR2 (germline): SEHNR, FQNEAQ (reference sequence). Written as DNA, the CDR3 is TGTGCCAGCAGCTTGCTGGGTCTCGAAACATCCAAAAACATTCAGTACTTC. Translated: CASSLLGLETSKNIQYF.

The chain has TRBV6-5 and TRBJ2-4; D is perhaps TRBD1 (6 bases). The CDR3 has 12 residues. The germline gives CDR1 MNHEY, CDR2 SVGAGI. Trimming took off 4 bases at V and 13 bases at J, with 14 bases between the two ends. The CDR3 DNA reads as TGTGCCAGCAGTTTCCTCAAGGGGGAGCAGTACTTC. Translating gives CASSFLKGEQYF.

The CDR3 coding sequence is TGCGCCAGCAGCTTCCTACAGGGATCTGATTCACCCCTCCACTTT. It codes for CASSFLQGSDSPLHF. V is TRBV5-1 and J is TRBJ1-6, with a tentative D call TRBD1 (6 bases). The CDR3 consists of 15 residues. Trimming shortened V by 2 bases and J by 8 bases, and 14 bases separated the two germline ends. Germline CDR1 reads SGHRS; CDR2 reads YFSETQ.

The chain couples TRBV4-1 to TRBJ2-1, with 9 bases identical to TRBD2. Germline CDR1 MGHRA, CDR2 YSYEKL. Unmatched junction bases numbered 9, after V lost 1 base and J lost 5 bases. This CDR3 region has 17 residues. CDR3 sequence: CASSQGSGGGAHNEQFF. Written as DNA, the CDR3 is TGCGCCAGCAGCCAAGGGTCGGGCGGGGGGGCCCACAATGAGCAGTTCTTC.

For this clonotype: One end of the junction is discordant with germline, which a read error may explain. V and J are TRBV12-3 or TRBV12-4 and TRBJ2-7; D uncertain. This CDR3 has 14 amino acids. CDR3 bases: TGTGTCAGCAGTCCCGACACTTACTCCTACGAGCAGTACTTC. Residues: CVSSPDTYSYEQYF.

The V gene is TRBV20-1, the J gene TRBJ2-7; tentatively, D is TRBD1 (7 bases). CDR1 and CDR2 from the germline V gene are DFQATT and SNEGSKA (reference sequence). The V gene lost 7 bases and the J gene lost 5 bases, with 18 bases spanning the gap. The CDR3 spans 13 residues. The CDR3 loop reads CSGRGPHGHEQYF. CDR3 DNA sequence: TGCAGTGGGAGGGGGCCCCACGGACACGAGCAGTACTTC.